The sequence of this T cell receptor beta chain was determined in a study of Tregs in tolerant kidney transplant recipients. The CDR3 is 16 residues long. V was pared by 4 bases and J by 2 bases, with 18 bases between. Sequenced by immunoSEQ multiplex PCR; TCRdb stores in-frame clones only, minus some. The sample holds some 240,000 clones, about 80% seen once. Unstimulated Tregs (CD4+CD25+CD127-) and CD4+CD25- non-Tregs were sorted from PBMCs. The sequenced sample was CD4+ T cells from blood. This clonotype was obtained from a human donor in good health. The rearrangement uses TRBV6-7 and TRBJ2-7; D tentatively reads TRBD1 or TRBD2 (5 bases each). TRBV6-7 is an open reading frame, and its role is uncertain. CDR3 residues: CASSFARDLVTYEQYF. The CDR3 DNA follows: TGTGCCAGCAGTTTCGCCCGGGACCTAGTGACCTACGAGCAGTACTTC.